The T cell receptor (beta chain) under discussion was sequenced for a study of cytotoxic CD8 clonotypes in ibrutinib-treated CLL. Study information: Patients: roughly ten relapsed/refractory, approximately 14 treatment-naive, under 18 IGHV unmutated.

Concerning this clone: Its antigen is unknown.

The sequencing depth, 1 in 200,000 to 1 in 1 million T cells, was the target. This table comes from immunoSEQ multiplex PCR, and its TCRdb copy is limited to in-frame clones, with some not included. The profile shows around 16,000 clones, approximately 71% of them singletons. Study results and caveats: Shared public clonotypes were rare, and on treatment they either got smaller or stayed the same.

This CDR3 spans 17 amino acids. Trimming removed 4 bases from V and 0 bases from J, with 18 bases in between. Germline V gene sequence: CDR1 SGHAT, CDR2 FQNNGV. The sequence was collected from a human donor with chronic lymphocytic leukemia. The sequences come from PBMCs, collected before ibrutinib treatment. The V call is TRBV11-2, the J call TRBJ1-2; maybe TRBD1 (5 bases). The chain's CDR3 is CASSSAGPGGANYGYTF. The DNA for the CDR3 is TGTGCCAGCAGCTCCGCGGGACCAGGTGGAGCTAACTATGGCTACACCTTC.